This T cell receptor (beta chain) was retrieved from a study of T-cell memory formation after mild COVID-19. As for the study in general: TCR clusters were largely donor specific. Study findings and constraints: The study found contracting CD4+ clones mainly in CM and EM and contracting CD8+ clones in EMRA. Clones that contracted from day 15 to 85 had balanced CD4/CD8; later expanders were CD4+ biased.

In regard to this clonotype: Antigen unknown.

TCRdb analysed the 5' RACE reads with MiXCR anew, one entry per CDR3 protein. The sample has 350,000 or so distinct CDR3 sequences, less than 25% seen once. The CDR3 runs to 13 residues. V lost 9 bases and J 1 base, leaving 10 bases between the germline ends. CDR1 MNHEY and CDR2 SVGAGI come from the germline V gene. This TCR derives from a man younger than 30 who had mild COVID-19 (a few samples of this study predate the infection). Cell type and time point are not known. V and J are TRBV6-5 and TRBJ2-4; D unclear. Material for sequencing was PBMCs or a T cell subset sorted from them (not recorded which). CDR3 sequence reads: CASWSWAKNIQYF. Here the CDR3 DNA reads TGTGCCAGTTGGTCGTGGGCCAAAAACATTCAGTACTTC.